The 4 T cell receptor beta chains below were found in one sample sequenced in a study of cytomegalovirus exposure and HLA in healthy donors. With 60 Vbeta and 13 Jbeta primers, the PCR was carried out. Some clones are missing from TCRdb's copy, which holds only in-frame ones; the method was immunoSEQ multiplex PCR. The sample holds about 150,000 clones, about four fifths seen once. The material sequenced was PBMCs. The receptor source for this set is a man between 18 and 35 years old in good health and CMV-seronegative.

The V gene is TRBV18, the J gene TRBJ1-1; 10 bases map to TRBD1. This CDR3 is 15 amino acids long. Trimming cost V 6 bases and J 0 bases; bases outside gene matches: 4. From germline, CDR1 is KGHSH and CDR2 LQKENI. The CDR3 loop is CASSPGQGVNTEAFF. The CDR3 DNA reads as TGTGCCAGCTCCCCCGGACAGGGGGTGAACACTGAAGCTTTCTTT.

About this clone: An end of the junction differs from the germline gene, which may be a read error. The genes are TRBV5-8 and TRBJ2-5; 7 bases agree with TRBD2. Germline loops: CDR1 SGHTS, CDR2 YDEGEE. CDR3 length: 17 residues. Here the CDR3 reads CASSAGWTRPGQETRYF. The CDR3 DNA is TGTGCCAGCAGTGCAGGGTGGACTAGGCCTGGTCAAGAGACCCGGTACTTC.

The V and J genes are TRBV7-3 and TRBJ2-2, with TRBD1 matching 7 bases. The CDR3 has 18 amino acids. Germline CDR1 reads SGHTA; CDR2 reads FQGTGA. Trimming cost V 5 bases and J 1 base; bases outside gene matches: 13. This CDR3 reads CASSNYRGGVGNTGELFF. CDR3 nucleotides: TGTGCCAGCAGCAACTACAGGGGTGGAGTTGGGAACACCGGGGAGCTGTTTTTT.

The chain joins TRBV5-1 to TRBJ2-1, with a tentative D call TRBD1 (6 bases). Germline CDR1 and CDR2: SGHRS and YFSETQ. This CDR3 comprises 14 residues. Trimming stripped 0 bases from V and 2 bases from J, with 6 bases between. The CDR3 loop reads CASSLDRAYNEQFF. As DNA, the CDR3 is TGCGCCAGCAGCTTGGACAGGGCCTACAATGAGCAGTTCTTC.